Below, 30 T cell receptor beta chains from the same sample are listed, as sequenced in a study of blood T cell repertoires in COVID-19 (dated by TCRdb to 2020 to 2021). The library came from the immunoSEQ multiplex PCR assay. TCRdb took over this immuneACCESS table, retaining in-frame rearrangements with V and J assigned. Such tables are incomplete; in checked studies, under half of the missing clones stem from an unresolved V gene, and the remainder is unexplained. The sample table contains about 270,000 clones; only one count was recorded for about 87% of them. The ten largest clones capture about 3% of the sample. Sequencing was carried out using PBMCs or T cells enriched from blood (not recorded which). The receptor set was obtained from a woman aged 45-60 years who had recovered from COVID-19.

The chain couples TRBV15 to TRBJ2-6; D uncertain. CDR1 LNHNV and CDR2 YYDKDF come from the germline V gene (reference sequence). The CDR3 spans 18 residues. With 0 bases removed from V and 4 bases from J, the gap between germline ends came to 16 bases. CDR3 DNA sequence: TGTGCCACCAGCAGAGATCGAGATTTTGGGCCCGGGGCCAACGTCCTGACTTTC. Translating it yields CATSRDRDFGPGANVLTF.

The rearrangement uses TRBV7-2 and TRBJ1-6, with D possibly TRBD1 on 5 matching bases. Trimming took 5 bases from V and 8 from J, leaving 16 bases between them. The CDR3 spans 15 residues. Per the germline V gene, CDR1 is SGHTA and CDR2 is FQGNSA. CDR3 amino acids: CASSPWGRVDSPLHF. The CDR3 nucleotides are TGTGCCAGCAGCCCTTGGGGCAGGGTCGATTCACCCCTCCACTTT.

The V call is TRBV24-1, the J call TRBJ2-5; TRBD2 aligns across 8 bases. The CDR3 is made up of 17 amino acids. The V gene end was trimmed by 0 bases and the J gene end by 5 bases; junction bases not matched to a gene: 10. Germline loops: CDR1 KGHDR, CDR2 SFDVKD. The CDR3 loop is CATSDLRGGTRRETQYF. The CDR3 DNA sequence: TGTGCCACCAGTGATTTGAGGGGGGGGACTAGGAGGGAGACCCAGTACTTC.

V and J are TRBV4-1 and TRBJ1-1, with D uncertain. V was clipped by 5 bases and J by 2 bases, with 12 bases between them. Germline V gene sequence: CDR1 MGHRA, CDR2 YSYEKL. The CDR3 extends over 14 amino acids. DNA of the CDR3: TGCGCCAGCAGCTCTTACAGCTTTAACACTGAAGCTTTCTTT. This codes for CASSSYSFNTEAFF.

The chain employs TRBV30 and TRBJ1-1; D is unresolved. The germline V gene has CDR1 GTSNPN and CDR2 SVGIG (reference sequence). The CDR3 spans 16 residues. Trimming removed 3 bases at V and 1 base at J, with 18 bases between. CDR3 loop: CAWSAKGGRWNTEAFF. The CDR3 DNA reads as TGTGCCTGGAGCGCCAAGGGAGGGCGGTGGAACACTGAAGCTTTCTTT.

J is TRBJ1-5 and V is TRBV28; no firm D call. V lost 5 bases and J 5 bases, leaving 16 bases between the germline ends. The germline V gene encodes CDR1 MDHEN and CDR2 SYDVKM. The CDR3 sequence is 15 residues long. The DNA for the CDR3 is TGTGCCAGCAGTCCCCTTAAGTTAGCGGATCAGCCCCAGCATTTT. Amino acid sequence: CASSPLKLADQPQHF. The variable domain in full, completed from reference TRBV28 and TRBJ1-5, reads DVKVTQSSRYLVKRTGEKVFLECVQDMDHENMFWYRQDPGLGLRLIYFSYDVKMKEKGDIPEGYSVSREKKERFSLILESASTNQTSMYLCASSPLKLADQPQHFGDGTRLSIL.

This rearrangement joins TRBV11-2 to TRBJ2-3; TRBD2 matches at 7 bases. Germline CDR1 and CDR2: SGHAT and FQNNGV. The ends lost 3 bases at V and 4 bases at J; junction bases unmatched: 10. There are 16 residues in the CDR3. CDR3 DNA: TGTGCCAGCAGCTTGGGCCTAAGCGGGATCTCAGATACGCAGTATTTT. It translates to CASSLGLSGISDTQYF.

A word on this clone: In the same sample, other DNA sequences code for this CDR3. This chain uses TRBV5-1 with TRBJ1-5, with D uncertain. V was clipped by 3 bases and J by 2 bases, with 9 bases between them. There are 14 residues in the CDR3. Germline V gives CDR1 SGHRS, CDR2 YFSETQ. The CDR3 protein is CASSSRGGNQPQHF. The CDR3 bases are TGCGCCAGCAGCTCGCGAGGTGGCAATCAGCCCCAGCATTTT.

The J gene is TRBJ2-2, the V gene TRBV18; 7 bases fit TRBD1. This CDR3 spans 18 amino acids. Trimming removed 3 bases from V and 2 bases from J; junction bases left unmatched: 12. Germline lookup yields CDR1 KGHSH and CDR2 LQKENI. In DNA form, the CDR3 reads TGTGCCAGCTCACCGGTCATTCGACAGGGTATTAACACCGGGGAGCTGTTTTTT. It is translated as CASSPVIRQGINTGELFF.

The chain carries TRBV29-1 and TRBJ1-5; 7 positions agree with TRBD1. This CDR3 region has 13 residues. Per the germline V gene, CDR1 is SQVTM and CDR2 is ANQGSEA. With V trimmed by 2 bases and J by 9 bases, 7 bases remained unmatched. CDR3 loop: CSVESVTGTPQHF. The CDR3, as DNA: TGCAGCGTTGAATCCGTGACAGGGACGCCCCAGCATTTT.

V usage is TRBV28 and J usage is TRBJ1-5; the D is unclear. V lost 6 bases and J 1 base, leaving 7 bases between the germline ends. This CDR3 has 13 residues. The germline V gene encodes CDR1 MDHEN and CDR2 SYDVKM. The CDR3 DNA reads TGTGCCAGCAGCATTCCCAGCAATCAGCCCCAGCATTTT. This codes for CASSIPSNQPQHF.

This chain joins TRBV5-4 and TRBJ2-1; 11 bases map to TRBD2. V shed 4 bases, J shed 5 bases, and the junction held 5 bases outside the gene matches. The CDR3 length is 15 residues. Germline values: CDR1 SGHNT, CDR2 YYREEE (reference sequence). The CDR3 sequence: CASSTGTSGNNEQFF. CDR3 DNA: TGTGCCAGCAGCACCGGGACTAGCGGAAACAATGAGCAGTTCTTC.

This clone was recorded a few times. The J gene is TRBJ1-4, the V gene TRBV18; the D gene is possibly TRBD1 (6 bases). The CDR3 is 15 amino acids. The V gene lost 6 bases and the J gene lost 4 bases, with 15 bases spanning the gap. Germline V CDR1 and CDR2: KGHSH, LQKENI. The CDR3 region is CASSPYRDHNEKLFF. Here the CDR3 DNA reads TGTGCCAGCTCGCCGTACAGGGACCATAATGAAAAACTGTTTTTT.

The rearrangement links TRBV12-3 or TRBV12-4 to TRBJ2-2; D is uncertain. V was pared by 3 bases and J by 4 bases, with 6 bases between. The CDR3 runs 13 residues. The CDR3 sequence: CASSLTGTGELFF. The CDR3 DNA sequence: TGTGCCAGCAGTTTGACTGGCACCGGGGAGCTGTTTTTT.

The genes are TRBV6-2 or TRBV6-3 and TRBJ2-5, with TRBD2 matching 16 bases. V shed 4 bases and J 2 bases; nucleotides not matched to a gene: 1. This CDR3 comprises 16 residues. Germline CDR1 and CDR2: MNHEY and SVGEGT. CDR3 in amino acids: CASSSGLAGGQETQYF. The CDR3 DNA sequence: TGTGCCAGCAGTTCGGGACTAGCGGGAGGGCAAGAGACCCAGTACTTC.

The chain is built from TRBV27 and TRBJ1-5; 8 nucleotides agree with TRBD1. Germline assignment: CDR1 MNHEY and CDR2 SMNVEV (reference sequence). This CDR3 comprises 17 residues. V lost 2 bases, J lost 6 bases, and 12 bases stayed unmatched. The CDR3 sequence is CASSLVGQGAGVQPQHF. As DNA, the CDR3 is TGTGCCAGCAGTTTAGTCGGGCAGGGGGCGGGGGTTCAGCCCCAGCATTTT.

The chain links TRBV15 to TRBJ1-2; no firm D call. CDR1 and CDR2 from the germline V gene are LNHNV and YYDKDF (reference sequence). The CDR3 spans 15 residues. V was pared by 0 bases and J by 4 bases, with 12 bases between. CDR3 nucleotides: TGTGCCACCAGCAGAGAGGTGAGACCGGGCTATGGCTACACCTTC. Its translation: CATSREVRPGYGYTF.

The sample holds a few counts of this clone. This chain links TRBV28 with TRBJ1-3, with D perhaps matching TRBD1 (5 bases). Trimming pared 7 bases from V and 1 base from J, leaving 23 bases between. Germline CDR1 reads MDHEN; CDR2 reads SYDVKM. The CDR3 consists of 18 residues. The CDR3 DNA follows: TGTGCCAGCACCCCCCCGGGGAGGGGTGGTCGGTCTGGAAACACCATATATTTT. Amino acid sequence: CASTPPGRGGRSGNTIYF.

V gene TRBV5-6 combines with J gene TRBJ1-5; D may be TRBD1 (5 bases). CDR1 is SGHDT and CDR2 is YYEEEE in the germline V gene. CDR3 length equals 14 residues. V lost 0 bases to trimming and J lost 7 bases, with 11 bases between them. CDR3 protein: CASSLAGPNQPQHF. In DNA, the CDR3 is TGTGCCAGCAGCTTGGCAGGGCCGAACCAGCCCCAGCATTTT. Variable domain in full (rest from reference TRBV5-6 and TRBJ1-5): DAGVTQSPTHLIKTRGQQVTLRCSPKSGHDTVSWYQQALGQGPQFIFQYYEEEERQRGNFPDRFSGHQFPNYSSELNVNALLLGDSALYLCASSLAGPNQPQHFGDGTRLSIL.

The gene calls are TRBV2 and TRBJ1-3; weak D call: TRBD1 (5 bases). V lost 7 bases to trimming and J lost 2 bases, with 15 bases between them. The germline V gene has CDR1 SNHLY and CDR2 FYNNEI. CDR3 size: 15 residues. The CDR3 protein is CASTGSGGTGNTIYF. DNA of the CDR3: TGTGCCAGCACCGGAAGCGGGGGAACTGGAAACACCATATATTTT. Variable domain in full (rest from reference TRBV2 and TRBJ1-3): EPEVTQTPSHQVTQMGQEVILRCVPISNHLYFYWYRQILGQKVEFLVSFYNNEISEKSEIFDDQFSVERPDGSNFTLKIRSTKLEDSAMYFCASTGSGGTGNTIYFGEGSWLTVV.

This chain connects TRBV4-3 to TRBJ2-3, with TRBD1 matching 9 bases. After removal of 3 bases from V and 4 bases from J, the junction contained 11 bases not matched to a gene. Germline V CDR1 and CDR2: LGHNA, YSLEER. CDR3 size: 17 residues. DNA of the CDR3: TGCGCCAGCAGCCACAGGAAACCGGGACAGGGTCCAGATACGCAGTATTTT. This sequence encodes CASSHRKPGQGPDTQYF.

The chain recombines TRBV6-5 with TRBJ2-3; 7 bases line up with TRBD1. This CDR3 comprises 15 residues. Losses at the gene ends were 6 bases for V and 2 bases for J; bases not matched to a gene: 8. CDR1 is MNHEY and CDR2 is SVGAGI in the germline V gene. CDR3 protein: CASSLRQGNTDTQYF. The CDR3, as DNA: TGTGCCAGCAGCCTACGACAGGGAAACACAGATACGCAGTATTTT.

V is TRBV5-4 and J is TRBJ1-2; D perhaps matches TRBD1 (6 bases). Trimming cost V 0 bases and J 8 bases, with 17 bases left between them. Germline V gene data show CDR1 as SGHNT and CDR2 as YYREEE (reference sequence). This CDR3 contains 15 residues. The CDR3 bases are TGTGCCAGCAGCTTGGACGGCGGGGGGGCGCAAGGCTACACCTTC. This gives the protein CASSLDGGGAQGYTF.

The chain couples TRBV6-5 to TRBJ1-5; no clear D gene. This CDR3 is 13 amino acids long. Germline V lookup: CDR1 MNHEY, CDR2 SVGAGI. The V end lost 10 bases, the J end lost 4 bases, and 14 bases lay between the germline ends. This chain's CDR3 is CATKAGRNQPQHF. CDR3 nucleotides: TGTGCCACCAAAGCGGGTCGGAATCAGCCCCAGCATTTT.

The chain employs TRBV18 and TRBJ1-5, with D possibly TRBD1 on 5 matching bases. CDR1 is KGHSH and CDR2 is LQKENI in the germline V gene. The CDR3 has 17 residues. V was pared by 1 base and J by 5 bases, with 18 bases between. Here the CDR3 reads CASSPLAGTTPYQPQHF. The CDR3 region has the DNA TGTGCCAGCTCACCACTGGCGGGGACCACCCCCTATCAGCCCCAGCATTTT.

The chain links TRBV27 to TRBJ2-1, with TRBD2 identical over 8 bases. The CDR3 contains 16 residues. V shed 5 bases and J 2 bases; nucleotides not matched to a gene: 8. Per germline, CDR1 MNHEY and CDR2 SMNVEV (reference sequence). CDR3 loop: CASSGGLETTYNEQFF. In nucleotides, the CDR3 is TGTGCCAGCAGTGGGGGACTAGAGACTACCTACAATGAGCAGTTCTTC.

The chain carries TRBV19 and TRBJ2-3, with 9 bases identical to TRBD1. V was pared by 4 bases and J by 6 bases, with 5 bases of the junction left unmatched. This CDR3 is built from 14 residues. Germline CDR1 reads LNHDA; CDR2 reads SQIVND (reference sequence). The CDR3: CASSTGQGRDTQYF. In nucleotides, the CDR3 is TGTGCCAGTAGTACGGGACAGGGTCGTGATACGCAGTATTTT. The complete variable domain, with remaining parts taken from reference TRBV19 and TRBJ2-3, reads DGGITQSPKYLFRKEGQNVTLSCEQNLNHDAMYWYRQDPGQGLRLIYYSQIVNDFQKGDIAEGYSVSREKKESFPLTVTSAQKNPTAFYLCASSTGQGRDTQYFGPGTRLTVL.

The chain uses TRBV29-1 and TRBJ2-7; a weak D match, TRBD1 (6 bases). CDR1 SQVTM and CDR2 ANQGSEA come from the germline V gene. The ends were cut back, 4 bases at V and 3 bases at J, with 10 bases in the middle. The CDR3 contains 12 residues. The CDR3 loop is CSVGTAVYEQYF. In DNA form, the CDR3 reads TGCAGCGTTGGGACAGCGGTCTACGAGCAGTACTTC.

The chain carries TRBV18 and TRBJ1-5; D remains ambiguous. The CDR3 loop spans 16 amino acids. The germline gives CDR1 KGHSH, CDR2 LQKENI. The V end was cut by 3 bases, the J end by 0 bases, with 12 bases between. In DNA, the CDR3 is TGTGCCAGCTCACCGTCCACAAGTTATAGCAATCAGCCCCAGCATTTT. Protein product: CASSPSTSYSNQPQHF.

The J gene is TRBJ2-1, the V gene TRBV7-3, with 7 positions matching TRBD2. CDR3 length equals 13 residues. Germline V gene sequence: CDR1 SGHTA, CDR2 FQGTGA. V shed 3 bases and J 10 bases; nucleotides not matched to a gene: 6. For the CDR3, the DNA is TGTGCCAGCAGCTTCCGGACTAGTAGCGAGCAGTTCTTC. Its protein is CASSFRTSSEQFF.